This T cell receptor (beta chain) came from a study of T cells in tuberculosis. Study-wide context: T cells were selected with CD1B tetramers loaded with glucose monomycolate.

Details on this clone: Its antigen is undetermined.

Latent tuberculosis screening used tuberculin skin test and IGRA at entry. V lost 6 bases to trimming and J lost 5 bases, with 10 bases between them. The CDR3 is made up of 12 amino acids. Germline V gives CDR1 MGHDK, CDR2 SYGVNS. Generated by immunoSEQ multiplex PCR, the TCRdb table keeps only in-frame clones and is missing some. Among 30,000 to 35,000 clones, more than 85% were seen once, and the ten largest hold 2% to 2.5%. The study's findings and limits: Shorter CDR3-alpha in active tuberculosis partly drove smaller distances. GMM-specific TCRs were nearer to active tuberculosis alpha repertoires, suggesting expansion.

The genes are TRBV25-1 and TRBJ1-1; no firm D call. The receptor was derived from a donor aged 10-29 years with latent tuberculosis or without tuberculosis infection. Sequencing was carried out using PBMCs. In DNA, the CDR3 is TGTGCCAGCAGAAGAACCGGGACTGAAGCTTTCTTT. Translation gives CASRRTGTEAFF. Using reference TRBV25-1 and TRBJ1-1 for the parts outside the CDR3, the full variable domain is EADIYQTPRYLVIGTGKKITLECSQTMGHDKMYWYQQDPGMELHLIHYSYGVNSTEKGDLSSESTVSRIRTEHFPLTLESARPSHTSQYLCASRRTGTEAFFGQGTRLTVV.